What follows are 31 T cell receptor beta chains derived from one specimen sequenced in a study of regulatory T cells in long-lasting Graves disease (dated by TCRdb to about 2021). Libraries were prepared through multiplex PCR. The instrument was an Illumina HiSeq 4000. To build TCR beta libraries, CDR3 regions were amplified by Arm-PCR using iRepertoire HTBI primers. The public reads were reprocessed in TCRdb via fastp at Q25 and MiXCR, keeping in-frame beta chains. Identical CDR3 proteins give one entry, which carries the most common genes and DNA. The sample table lists about half a million distinct CDR3 sequences, around 13% of them with a count of one. The top ten clonotypes cover 8.9% of the sample. This sample's time point label indicates: newly diagnosed GD, antithyroid drugs for less than 3 months. For both TCR sequencing and RNA sequencing, RNA was extracted from PBMCs in TRIzol. The same sample was also used in a study of T cells in Graves' hyperthyroidism and ophthalmopathy.

The specimen was peripheral blood mononuclear cells (PBMCs), collected at new diagnosis, from a patient treated with antithyroid drugs. The source is a woman between 25 and 40 years old with Graves disease. Donor details come from another sample of the same person, matched by shared clones.

This clonotype was seen many times. CDR3 sequence reads: CASSLHEANYGYTF. CDR3 DNA: TGTGCCAGCAGCTTGCACGAAGCTAACTATGGCTACACCTTC. J is TRBJ1-2 and V is TRBV7-2; no clear D. Germline CDR1 is SGHTA and CDR2 is FQGNSA. Trimming pared 3 bases from V and 0 bases from J, leaving 8 bases between. The CDR3 is 14 amino acids. The full variable domain, in which reference TRBV7-2 and TRBJ1-2 provide the parts outside the CDR3, is GAGVSQSPSNKVTEKGKDVELRCDPISGHTALYWYRQSLGQGLEFLIYFQGNSAPDKSGLPSDRFSAERTGGSVSTLTIQRTQQEDSAVYLCASSLHEANYGYTFGSGTRLTVV.

Only a few counts were recorded for this clonotype. The chain joins TRBV15 to TRBJ2-5; 7 bases line up with TRBD1. With V trimmed by 1 base and J by 5 bases, 13 bases remained unmatched. The CDR3 consists of 17 residues. Germline CDR1 is LNHNV and CDR2 is YYDKDF (reference sequence). DNA of the CDR3: TGTGCCACCAGCAGAGGAGCCGGAAAGGGGGCCCTTGAGACCCAGTACTTC. Protein sequence: CATSRGAGKGALETQYF.

This clonotype was observed at least ten times. The chain carries TRBV6-9 and TRBJ2-3, with 7 bases lining up with TRBD1. Unmatched junction bases numbered 9, after V lost 3 bases and J lost 3 bases. Per germline, CDR1 MNHGY and CDR2 SVAAGI. This CDR3 is built from 16 residues. In DNA, the CDR3 is TGTGCCAGCAGTTACTTCCCAGGGGGTTGGACAGATACGCAGTATTTT. Translated, it gives CASSYFPGGWTDTQYF.

This clonotype was found many times. The genes are TRBV6-1 and TRBJ1-3, with D uncertain. CDR3 length equals 15 residues. Trimming took off 7 bases at V and 0 bases at J, with 13 bases between the two ends. Per the germline V gene, CDR1 is MNHNS and CDR2 is SASEGT. CDR3 sequence reads: CASTSPASSGNTIYF. The CDR3 bases are TGTGCCAGCACCTCCCCCGCGAGCTCTGGAAACACCATATATTTT.

Concerning this clonotype: Lacking the conserved final phenylalanine or tryptophan, this CDR3 likely reflects a read error. The chain is built from TRBV4-2 and TRBJ1-4, with a tentative D call TRBD1 (5 bases). V was shortened by 0 bases and J by 7 bases, with 21 bases between the two germline ends. This CDR3 comprises 18 residues. Germline V gene data show CDR1 as LGHNA and CDR2 as YNFKEQ. CDR3 sequence: CASSQDVAVRQGVEKLFL. The DNA for the CDR3 is TGTGCCAGCAGCCAAGATGTCGCGGTCCGCCAGGGAGTTGAAAAACTGTTTCTT.

In its sample, this clonotype was seen a few times. V gene TRBV5-1 combines with J gene TRBJ2-1, with TRBD2 identical over 8 bases. The CDR3 has 17 amino acids. V lost 2 bases and J lost 2; bases outside the gene matches: 9. In germline, CDR1 is SGHRS, CDR2 YFSETQ. CDR3 region: CASSFSQGSGAYNEQFF. CDR3 sequence (DNA): TGCGCCAGCAGCTTCTCCCAGGGTAGCGGGGCCTACAATGAGCAGTTCTTC.

This clonotype was seen only a few times. The chain uses TRBV7-8 and TRBJ1-6; TRBD1 agrees at 7 bases. The V and J ends lost 5 bases and 10 bases, in that order; junction bases with no gene match: 8. The CDR3 is 14 residues long. Germline CDR1 is SGHVS and CDR2 is FQNEAQ. This CDR3 reads CASSGTGDGSPLHF. CDR3 DNA: TGTGCCAGCAGCGGTACAGGGGACGGGTCACCCCTCCACTTT.

This clonotype came up a few times. The chain joins TRBV4-3 to TRBJ1-2, with 7 positions matching TRBD1. Germline CDR1 is LGHNA and CDR2 is YSLEER. The V gene end was trimmed by 6 bases and the J gene end by 5 bases; junction bases not matched to a gene: 21. CDR3 length: 18 amino acids. The CDR3 DNA reads as TGCGCCAGCAGAGAGAAACGTTTAGAGGGGGCCCAGCTATATGGCTACACCTTC. Protein sequence: CASREKRLEGAQLYGYTF.

This clonotype was found a few times. The chain carries TRBV20-1 and TRBJ2-3; 9 positions match TRBD2. CDR3 length: 16 residues. Per the germline V gene, CDR1 is DFQATT and CDR2 is SNEGSKA (reference sequence). J gave up 6 bases and V 1 base, and 11 bases lay outside the gene matches. CDR3 DNA sequence: TGCAGTGCTAGAGCTCGTCTAGCGGGGAGGGTTGATACGCAGTATTTT. The encoded protein is CSARARLAGRVDTQYF.

With respect to this clonotype: A much larger clone lies a single base off, so this may be a read error. The genes are TRBV7-3 and TRBJ2-1; D might be TRBD2 (6 bases). This CDR3 has 15 residues. From germline, CDR1 is SGHTA and CDR2 FQGTGA. CDR3 sequence reads: CAGSMGLSVYNEQFF. For the CDR3, the DNA is TGTGCCGGCAGCATGGGACTCTCAGTCTACAATGAGCAGTTCTTC.

This clonotype has at least ten counts. The genes are TRBV6-1 and TRBJ1-6; D remains unclear. Looked up from germline, CDR1 is MNHNS and CDR2 is SASEGT. V was trimmed by 6 bases and J by 9 bases, leaving 15 bases between them. The CDR3 has 14 residues. The CDR3 region has the DNA TGTGCCAGCAGAACCGCCTCGCGGAGTTCACCCCTCCACTTT. Translated, it gives CASRTASRSSPLHF.

This clonotype was counted a single time. J is TRBJ1-5 and V is TRBV6-5, with a weak D call TRBD1 (5 bases). The CDR3 sequence is 16 residues long. The V end lost 4 bases, the J end lost 2 bases, and 15 bases lay between the germline ends. Germline CDR1 and CDR2: MNHEY and SVGAGI. The CDR3 spells CASSSKRAGRNQPQHF. The CDR3 DNA reads as TGTGCCAGCAGTTCTAAGAGAGCGGGACGCAATCAGCCCCAGCATTTT.

This clonotype was picked up many times. This chain uses TRBV30 with TRBJ1-2; D is unclear. The V end lost 2 bases, the J end lost 4 bases, and 5 bases lay between the germline ends. Germline lookup yields CDR1 GTSNPN and CDR2 SVGIG (reference sequence). This CDR3 is 11 amino acids long. CDR3 amino acids: CAWSHGYGYTF. DNA for the CDR3: TGTGCCTGGAGTCACGGCTATGGCTACACCTTC.

This clonotype was counted at least ten times. The V gene is TRBV7-9, the J gene TRBJ1-4; tentatively, D is TRBD1 (5 bases). The CDR3 is 14 amino acids. The germline V gene encodes CDR1 SEHNR and CDR2 FQNEAQ (reference sequence). V dropped 4 bases and J dropped 6 bases, with 12 bases sitting between them. The CDR3 nucleotides are TGTGCCAGCAGCTCGCAGGCGGGGGATGAAAAACTGTTTTTT. It translates to CASSSQAGDEKLFF.

This clonotype occurred many times. This chain links TRBV28 with TRBJ1-3; TRBD1 matches 10 bases. The germline V gene has CDR1 MDHEN and CDR2 SYDVKM. The J segment lost 0 bases and the V segment lost 3 bases, leaving 14 bases of the junction unmatched. This CDR3 has 20 residues. CDR3 residues: CASSFHRKRQGATSGNTIYF. CDR3 sequence (DNA): TGTGCCAGCAGTTTTCACCGGAAAAGACAGGGGGCTACCTCTGGAAACACCATATATTTT.

This clonotype has at least ten counts. The chain joins TRBV3-1 to TRBJ2-7; D is unresolved. V was trimmed by 4 bases and J by 0 bases, leaving 10 bases between them. Germline V CDR1 and CDR2: LGHDT, YNNKEL (reference sequence). The CDR3 has 14 residues. CDR3 sequence (DNA): TGTGCCAGCAGCCTCCGATTTGGCTCCTACGAGCAGTACTTC. This translates into CASSLRFGSYEQYF.

The sample holds many counts of this clonotype. The chain carries TRBV7-8 and TRBJ2-7; no clear D. Trimming pared 5 bases from V and 6 bases from J, leaving 14 bases between. CDR1 SGHVS and CDR2 FQNEAQ come from the germline V gene. This CDR3 has 13 amino acids. The CDR3 DNA reads as TGTGCCAGCAGCCAAGCTGTACGATCCGAGCAGTACTTC. Translating it yields CASSQAVRSEQYF. The variable domain in full, completed from reference TRBV7-8 and TRBJ2-7, reads GAGVSQSPRYKVAKRGQDVALRCDPISGHVSLFWYQQALGQGPEFLTYFQNEAQLDKSGLPSDRFFAERPEGSVSTLKIQRTQQEDSAVYLCASSQAVRSEQYFGPGTRLTVT.

V and J are TRBV24-1 and TRBJ2-7, with 11 bases aligning to TRBD2. This CDR3 comprises 14 residues. The J segment lost 5 bases and the V segment lost 3 bases, leaving 2 bases of the junction unmatched. From germline, CDR1 is KGHDR and CDR2 SFDVKD. The CDR3, as DNA: TGTGCCACCAGTGATGAACTAGCGGGAGACGAGCAGTACTTC. It specifies CATSDELAGDEQYF.

This clonotype was counted at least ten times. The V call is TRBV12-3 or TRBV12-4, the J call TRBJ1-5; maybe TRBD1 (5 bases). Trimming removed 6 bases from V and 4 bases from J, with 13 bases in between. The CDR3 runs to 14 residues. The CDR3 bases are TGTGCCAGCAGACACTATGGGGGGAATCAGCCCCAGCATTTT. This gives the protein CASRHYGGNQPQHF.

This clonotype was seen more than once but under ten times. The chain employs TRBV2 and TRBJ2-7; 10 nucleotides match TRBD2. Per the germline V gene, CDR1 is SNHLY and CDR2 is FYNNEI. The CDR3 is 15 amino acids. Germline trimming cut 1 base from V and 2 bases from J; bases unmatched to any gene: 2. CDR3 region: CASSEVAGGPYEQYF. CDR3 sequence (DNA): TGTGCCAGCAGTGAAGTAGCGGGAGGCCCCTACGAGCAGTACTTC. Combining the CDR3 with reference TRBV2 and TRBJ2-7 gives the whole variable domain EPEVTQTPSHQVTQMGQEVILRCVPISNHLYFYWYRQILGQKVEFLVSFYNNEISEKSEIFDDQFSVERPDGSNFTLKIRSTKLEDSAMYFCASSEVAGGPYEQYFGPGTRLTVT.

This clonotype was seen a few times. The genes are TRBV7-9 and TRBJ1-4; D is ambiguous. This CDR3 region has 15 residues. Germline CDR1 SEHNR, CDR2 FQNEAQ (reference sequence). Trimming cost V 1 base and J 7 bases, with 13 bases left between them. The DNA for the CDR3 is TGTGCCAGCAGCTTAGATGGCGGGTTGAGTGAAAAACTGTTTTTT. Protein product: CASSLDGGLSEKLFF.

This chain uses TRBV6-5 with TRBJ2-5; D is undetermined. Trimming stripped 4 bases from V and 5 bases from J, with 11 bases between. The CDR3 length is 13 residues. CDR1 is MNHEY and CDR2 is SVGAGI in the germline V gene. CDR3 protein: CASSSIDMETQYF. DNA for the CDR3: TGTGCCAGCAGTTCGATAGACATGGAGACCCAGTACTTC.

The J gene is TRBJ2-7, the V gene TRBV19; no definite D call. Germline V CDR1 and CDR2: LNHDA, SQIVND (reference sequence). The CDR3 length is 11 residues. Trimming pared 5 bases from V and 4 bases from J, leaving 6 bases between. CDR3 region: CASSWQYEQYF. Written as DNA, the CDR3 is TGTGCCAGTAGTTGGCAGTACGAGCAGTACTTC. Variable domain in full (rest from reference TRBV19 and TRBJ2-7): DGGITQSPKYLFRKEGQNVTLSCEQNLNHDAMYWYRQDPGQGLRLIYYSQIVNDFQKGDIAEGYSVSREKKESFPLTVTSAQKNPTAFYLCASSWQYEQYFGPGTRLTVT.

The genes are TRBV28 and TRBJ2-1; TRBD2 matches at 9 bases. V was pared by 4 bases and J by 9 bases, with 13 bases of the junction left unmatched. This CDR3 region has 16 residues. The V gene's germline CDR1 is MDHEN and CDR2 SYDVKM. The CDR3 DNA follows: TGTGCCAGCAGTTCCCCTACCGCTAGCGGGATGCTTGAGCAGTTCTTC. Its translation: CASSSPTASGMLEQFF.

This clonotype was seen at least ten times. The V call is TRBV5-1, the J call TRBJ2-1; 11 nucleotides line up with TRBD2. Per germline, CDR1 SGHRS and CDR2 YFSETQ. The CDR3 has 13 amino acids. Trimming removed 7 bases from V and 3 bases from J; junction bases left unmatched: 0. CDR3 coding DNA: TGCGCCAGCGGGACTAGCGGCTACAATGAGCAGTTCTTC. Protein: CASGTSGYNEQFF.

This clonotype has more than one count but fewer than ten. The genes are TRBV5-1 and TRBJ2-5; 10 nucleotides agree with TRBD2. V lost 3 bases to trimming and J lost 5 bases; unmatched junction nucleotides: 13. Germline CDR1 SGHRS, CDR2 YFSETQ. The CDR3 extends over 17 amino acids. The CDR3 DNA reads as TGCGCCAGCAGCTCTATCGGACTAGCGGAGGGAGGGGAGACCCAGTACTTC. It is translated as CASSSIGLAEGGETQYF.

This clonotype was detected ten times or more. The V call is TRBV11-2, the J call TRBJ2-1, with D possibly TRBD2 on 6 matching bases. Germline V gene data show CDR1 as SGHAT and CDR2 as FQNNGV. The CDR3 is 16 residues long. Trimming removed 4 bases from V and 3 bases from J, with 16 bases in between. The CDR3 spells CASSSFIRGNYNEQFF. In DNA, the CDR3 is TGTGCCAGCAGCTCCTTTATCCGGGGGAACTACAATGAGCAGTTCTTC.

The sample holds many counts of this clonotype. V and J are TRBV30 and TRBJ2-5; TRBD1 agrees at 11 bases. The V gene end was trimmed by 5 bases and the J gene end by 5 bases; junction bases not matched to a gene: 7. This CDR3 region has 14 residues. From germline, CDR1 is GTSNPN and CDR2 SVGIG (reference sequence). CDR3 DNA sequence: TGTGCCTGGGACAGGACAGGGGGCCTGGAGACCCAGTACTTC. Translating gives CAWDRTGGLETQYF.

This clonotype came up many times. The chain employs TRBV10-3 and TRBJ1-2; D gene uncertain. The CDR3 consists of 19 residues. Germline CDR1 is ENHRY and CDR2 is SYGVKD. V was shortened by 7 bases and J by 1 base, with 28 bases between the two germline ends. CDR3 DNA: TGTGCCATCACCCAGGCGCCGGGGAGCTTAAAATATATTAACTATGGCTACACCTTC. This codes for CAITQAPGSLKYINYGYTF.

This clonotype was counted ten times or more. This chain links TRBV11-2 with TRBJ2-3; 9 bases map to TRBD1. CDR1 and CDR2 (germline): SGHAT, FQNNGV. The CDR3 totals 15 residues. The V and J ends lost 3 bases and 3 bases, in that order; junction bases with no gene match: 4. The CDR3 is CASSFGQGRTDTQYF. Here the CDR3 DNA reads TGTGCCAGCAGCTTCGGACAGGGGAGAACAGATACGCAGTATTTT.

This clonotype was seen a handful of times. This rearrangement joins TRBV14 to TRBJ2-1; weak D call: TRBD2 (5 bases). CDR1 is SGHDN and CDR2 is FVKESK in the germline V gene. V dropped 1 base and J dropped 0 bases, with 10 bases sitting between them. The CDR3 spans 16 residues. CDR3 sequence: CASSQVGGSSYNEQFF. The CDR3 bases are TGTGCCAGCAGCCAAGTGGGTGGGAGCTCCTACAATGAGCAGTTCTTC.